A selection of T cell receptor beta chains follows, all from one sample in a study of CD8+CD57+ T cells in acquired aplastic anemia. TCRdb independently ran MiXCR on the reads; one entry per CDR3 protein. This sample has 400,000 to 450,000 distinct CDR3 sequences; approximately 70% occur once, and the top ten carry 4%. Sequencing was performed on sorted CD4+, CD8+, or CD8+CD57+ T cells (not recorded which) from PBMCs. The receptor set was obtained from a human donor in good health, serving as a control. Both conserved end residues are part of each CDR3. A D gene is named only where the DNA matches it firmly. The size field is filled for only some rows; it gives once, few, many or a size class.

v_call: TRBV7-2; j_call: TRBJ2-6; clone_size: .; d_call: .; cdr3_nt: .; cdr3_aa: CASSLNSYEQYFGLTF
v_call: TRBV7-6; j_call: TRBJ2-7; clone_size: .; d_call: TRBD1; cdr3_nt: TGTGCCAGCAGCTTAGAGAGTGGGACAGGGGAGACCCAGCAGTACTTC; cdr3_aa: CASSLESGTGETQQYF
v_call: TRBV7-7; j_call: TRBJ2-7; clone_size: .; d_call: .; cdr3_nt: TGTGCTAGCAGCTTAGGGGGGCAGCCAAGTGAGCAGTACTTC; cdr3_aa: CASSLGGQPSEQYF
v_call: TRBV7-2; j_call: TRBJ2-7; clone_size: .; d_call: .; cdr3_nt: TGTGCCAGCAGCCCCGTCGGCAGGGGGGAGGCCTTC; cdr3_aa: CASSPVGRGEAF
v_call: TRBV20-1; j_call: TRBJ1-1; clone_size: .; d_call: .; cdr3_nt: TGCAGTGCCCTCCGCCAGGACAGCTATGAAGCTTTCTTT; cdr3_aa: CSALRQDSYEAFF
v_call: TRBV7-9; j_call: TRBJ2-7; clone_size: once; d_call: .; cdr3_nt: TGTGCCAGCAGCTTAGACACGACAGAACCACACGTGCAGTACTTC; cdr3_aa: CASSLDTTEPHVQYF
v_call: TRBV20-1; j_call: TRBJ2-5; clone_size: .; d_call: TRBD2; cdr3_nt: TGCAGTGCCAGAACGGGGCGGGGGGAGCAAGAGACCCAGTACTTC; cdr3_aa: CSARTGRGEQETQYF
v_call: TRBV5-1; j_call: TRBJ2-1; clone_size: .; d_call: .; cdr3_nt: TGTGCCAGCAGGAGGGGCTGGGCCCAAAATGAGCAGTTCTTC; cdr3_aa: CASRRGWAQNEQFF
v_call: TRBV7-2; j_call: TRBJ1-1; clone_size: .; d_call: .; cdr3_nt: TGTGCCAGCAGCTTACGACAGCTCACAGATACGCAGTATGCTTTCTTT; cdr3_aa: CASSLRQLTDTQYAFF
v_call: TRBV20-1; j_call: TRBJ2-3; clone_size: .; d_call: TRBD2; cdr3_nt: TGCAGTGCTAGACTCCGGACTAGCGAGGCGCAGTATTTT; cdr3_aa: CSARLRTSEAQYF
v_call: TRBV10-2; j_call: TRBJ1-1; clone_size: few; d_call: .; cdr3_nt: TGCGCCAGCGGGCCACAGAACACTGAAGCTTTCTTT; cdr3_aa: CASGPQNTEAFF
v_call: TRBV5-1; j_call: TRBJ1-5; clone_size: .; d_call: .; cdr3_nt: TGTGCCAGCAGCGCAAAAAATGAAAAACTGCATTTT; cdr3_aa: CASSAKNEKLHF
v_call: TRBV4-3; j_call: TRBJ1-2; clone_size: many; d_call: TRBD1; cdr3_nt: TGCGCCAGCAGCCAAGACGCAGGGGGCGCTGATGGTCCCTATGGCTACACCTTC; cdr3_aa: CASSQDAGGADGPYGYTF
v_call: TRBV9; j_call: TRBJ1-5; clone_size: many; d_call: TRBD1; cdr3_nt: TGTGCCAGCAGCTCAGGACAGGGGGCAAGCAATCAGCCCCAGCATTTT; cdr3_aa: CASSSGQGASNQPQHF
v_call: TRBV20-1; j_call: TRBJ1-1; clone_size: many; d_call: .; cdr3_nt: TGCAGTGCTAGGGACAGCCCGAACACTGAAGCTTTCTTT; cdr3_aa: CSARDSPNTEAFF
v_call: TRBV9; j_call: TRBJ1-2; clone_size: .; d_call: .; cdr3_nt: TGTGCCAGCAGGATGGGGGGCGTAGGCTATGGCTACACCTTC; cdr3_aa: CASRMGGVGYGYTF
v_call: TRBV10-2; j_call: TRBJ1-6; clone_size: .; d_call: TRBD1; cdr3_nt: TGTGCCAGTAGGTACAGGGGGAATAATGCACAACTCTTCTTT; cdr3_aa: CASRYRGNNAQLFF
v_call: TRBV5-1; j_call: TRBJ1-4; clone_size: .; d_call: .; cdr3_nt: TGCGCCAGCGCGGGGACGCCAGCGGCGTTTAATGAAAAACTGTTTTTT; cdr3_aa: CASAGTPAAFNEKLFF
v_call: TRBV7-9; j_call: TRBJ1-3; clone_size: .; d_call: TRBD1; cdr3_nt: TGTGCCAGTAGAACAGGGGATACGGGGGCTGGAAACACCATATATTTT; cdr3_aa: CASRTGDTGAGNTIYF
v_call: TRBV27; j_call: TRBJ2-6; clone_size: .; d_call: .; cdr3_nt: TGTGCCAGCAGTCACTACCGGGACACCAACGTCCTGACTTTC; cdr3_aa: CASSHYRDTNVLTF
v_call: TRBV11-2; j_call: TRBJ2-2; clone_size: .; d_call: .; cdr3_nt: TGTGCCAGCAGCTCAGGAGAGACAGCGAACACCGGGGAGCTGTTTTTT; cdr3_aa: CASSSGETANTGELFF
v_call: TRBV9; j_call: TRBJ2-3; clone_size: once; d_call: .; cdr3_nt: TGTGCCAGCAGCGTAGTGCGGAGCGGTGATACGCAGTATTTT; cdr3_aa: CASSVVRSGDTQYF
v_call: TRBV4-3; j_call: TRBJ2-7; clone_size: .; d_call: TRBD2; cdr3_nt: TGCGCCAGCAGCCCCCAGCGGGGTAACAACTACGAGCAGTACTTC; cdr3_aa: CASSPQRGNNYEQYF
v_call: TRBV20-1; j_call: TRBJ1-1; clone_size: once; d_call: .; cdr3_nt: TGCAGTGCTAGAGCGCTCCACGATGAGACTGAAGCTTTCTTT; cdr3_aa: CSARALHDETEAFF
v_call: TRBV20-1; j_call: TRBJ2-5; clone_size: .; d_call: TRBD2; cdr3_nt: TGCAGTGCTAGTAGACTCCCAGCTAGCGGGGGGCGGGAGACCCAGTACTTC; cdr3_aa: CSASRLPASGGRETQYF
v_call: TRBV19; j_call: TRBJ1-3; clone_size: few; d_call: .; cdr3_nt: TGTGCCACTACAGGGACTGGAAACACCATATATTTT; cdr3_aa: CATTGTGNTIYF
v_call: TRBV20-1; j_call: TRBJ1-6; clone_size: many; d_call: TRBD1; cdr3_nt: TGCAGTGCTAGGACAGGGTTCGAATCCAGCTCCTATAATTCACCCCTCCACTTT; cdr3_aa: CSARTGFESSSYNSPLHF
v_call: TRBV27; j_call: TRBJ2-7; clone_size: .; d_call: .; cdr3_nt: TGTGCCAGCAGTGCCCGGGACACAGCCTACGAGCAGTACTTC; cdr3_aa: CASSARDTAYEQYF